A few counts support the clone carrying this T cell receptor beta chain. This sample was included in a study of T-cell memory formation after mild COVID-19. V was trimmed by 0 bases and J by 7 bases, leaving 14 bases between them. The length of the CDR3 is 14 residues. CDR1 and CDR2 (germline): SGHRS, YFSETQ. One entry per CDR3 protein results from TCRdb running MiXCR on the 5' RACE reads. The sample carries roughly 150,000 distinct CDR3 sequences, about 14% recorded once. This sequence was found in an adult woman who had mild COVID-19 (a few samples of this study predate the infection). Cell type and time point are not known. The gene calls are TRBV5-1 and TRBJ2-7, with D perhaps matching TRBD2 (6 bases). What was sequenced was PBMCs or a T cell subset sorted from them (not recorded which). The CDR3: CASSLGQGGSEQYF. In nucleotides, the CDR3 is TGCGCCAGCAGCTTGGGGCAGGGAGGAAGTGAGCAGTACTTC.